A selection of T cell receptor beta chains follows, all from one sample in a study of blood T cells in healthy people across ages. TCRdb itself ran the 5' RACE reads through MiXCR, one entry per CDR3 protein. The sample comprises about 1,500,000 distinct CDR3 sequences, roughly 40% of which are singletons, and less than 8% rests with the top ten. Sequencing was carried out using blood. These receptors were collected from a woman aged 18-29 years in good health. The CDR3 runs from the conserved cysteine through the conserved F or W. The order of the fields is CDR3 protein, CDR3 DNA, D gene, V gene, J gene, clone size. D genes are given only for firm matches. Expanded clones are given a class, and other clones once, few, many or no size at all.

CDR3 protein: CASSHRNTLGGYNEQFF
CDR3 DNA: TGCGCCAGCAGCCACCGTAACACACTGGGCGGATACAATGAGCAGTTCTTC
D gene: .
V gene: TRBV4-1
J gene: TRBJ2-1
clone size: .

CDR3 protein: CASSQEGSVSGANVLTF
CDR3 DNA: TGTGCCAGCAGCCAAGAGGGAAGTGTCTCTGGGGCCAACGTCCTGACTTTC
D gene: .
V gene: TRBV3-1
J gene: TRBJ2-6
clone size: few

CDR3 protein: CASKGLAGGDTDTQYF
CDR3 DNA: TGCGCCAGCAAGGGGCTAGCGGGAGGTGACACAGATACGCAGTATTTT
D gene: TRBD2
V gene: TRBV10-2
J gene: TRBJ2-3
clone size: .

CDR3 protein: CASSRGALAGGADWVYNEQFF
CDR3 DNA: TGTGCCAGCAGCCGGGGGGCCCTAGCGGGAGGGGCTGATTGGGTGTACAATGAGCAGTTCTTC
D gene: TRBD2
V gene: TRBV12-3/TRBV12-4
J gene: TRBJ2-1
clone size: .

CDR3 protein: CAIRKTIGVGDEQYF
CDR3 DNA: TGTGCCATCAGAAAAACGATAGGGGTGGGGGACGAGCAGTACTTC
D gene: .
V gene: TRBV28
J gene: TRBJ2-7
clone size: .

CDR3 protein: CASSVGGTDLRETQYF
CDR3 DNA: TGTGCCAGCAGCGTTGGAGGGACAGACCTTAGGGAGACCCAGTACTTC
D gene: .
V gene: TRBV9
J gene: TRBJ2-5
clone size: .

CDR3 protein: CASSLTGLASSSYNEQFF
CDR3 DNA: TGCGCCAGCAGCCTTACGGGACTAGCTTCGAGCTCCTACAATGAGCAGTTCTTC
D gene: TRBD2
V gene: TRBV4-1
J gene: TRBJ2-1
clone size: .

CDR3 protein: CAWRPRTRGPYNEQYF
CDR3 DNA: TGTGCCTGGAGGCCCAGGACGAGAGGGCCCTACAATGAGCAGTACTTC
D gene: .
V gene: TRBV30
J gene: TRBJ2-7
clone size: .

CDR3 protein: CAWSLDYEQYF
CDR3 DNA: TGTGCCTGGAGTCTAGACTACGAGCAGTACTTC
D gene: .
V gene: TRBV30
J gene: TRBJ2-7
clone size: .

CDR3 protein: CASSESGLAEETQYF
CDR3 DNA: TGTGCCAGCAGTGAATCTGGACTAGCGGAAGAGACCCAGTACTTC
D gene: TRBD2
V gene: TRBV2
J gene: TRBJ2-5
clone size: few

CDR3 protein: CASSREQGVYNEQFF
CDR3 DNA: TGTGCCAGCAGCCGTGAACAGGGGGTCTACAATGAGCAGTTCTTC
D gene: TRBD1
V gene: TRBV7-9
J gene: TRBJ2-1
clone size: few

CDR3 protein: CASSLATGSYGYTF
CDR3 DNA: TGCGCCAGCAGCTTGGCCACAGGCAGCTATGGCTACACCTTC
D gene: .
V gene: TRBV5-1
J gene: TRBJ1-2
clone size: .

CDR3 protein: CASSYQTGEVSPLHF
CDR3 DNA: TGTGCCAGCAGTTACCAGACAGGGGAAGTATCTCCCCTCCACTTT
D gene: TRBD1
V gene: TRBV6-2/TRBV6-3
J gene: TRBJ1-6
clone size: .

CDR3 protein: CASSLAMRGPLNTEAFF
CDR3 DNA: TGTGCCAGCAGCTTAGCGATGAGGGGGCCTCTGAACACTGAAGCTTTCTTT
D gene: TRBD1
V gene: TRBV7-9
J gene: TRBJ1-1
clone size: .

CDR3 protein: CASDRLNGNEQFF
CDR3 DNA: TGTGCCAGCGATAGACTTAATGGGAATGAGCAGTTCTTC
D gene: .
V gene: TRBV12-3/TRBV12-4
J gene: TRBJ2-1
clone size: .

CDR3 protein: CASSEQGGFSEAFF
CDR3 DNA: TGTGCCAGCAGTGAACAGGGTGGCTTTTCTGAAGCTTTCTTT
D gene: .
V gene: TRBV6-1
J gene: TRBJ1-1
clone size: .

CDR3 protein: CASSYSPSGAYEQYF
CDR3 DNA: TGTGCCAGCAGTTACTCTCCTAGCGGGGCCTACGAGCAGTACTTC
D gene: TRBD2
V gene: TRBV6-5
J gene: TRBJ2-7
clone size: few

CDR3 protein: CASSQLMNEKLFF
CDR3 DNA: TGTGCCAGCAGCCAATTAATGAATGAAAAACTGTTTTTT
D gene: .
V gene: TRBV3-1
J gene: TRBJ1-4
clone size: .

CDR3 protein: CASCKEVNGELFF
CDR3 DNA: TGTGCCAGCTGCAAGGAGGTTAACGGGGAGCTGTTTTTT
D gene: .
V gene: TRBV6-5
J gene: TRBJ2-2
clone size: once

CDR3 protein: CASSFGTSGETDLGANVLTF
CDR3 DNA: TGTGCCAGCAGTTTTGGGACTAGCGGGGAAACAGACTTGGGGGCCAACGTCCTGACTTTC
D gene: TRBD2
V gene: TRBV12-3/TRBV12-4
J gene: TRBJ2-6
clone size: .

CDR3 protein: CASSLQVPQENSYEQYF
CDR3 DNA: TGTGCCAGCAGTTTACAGGTGCCACAGGAGAACTCCTACGAGCAGTACTTC
D gene: .
V gene: TRBV6-5
J gene: TRBJ2-7
clone size: few

CDR3 protein: CASTNRWEPQHF
CDR3 DNA: TGTGCCAGCACTAATAGGTGGGAGCCCCAGCATTTT
D gene: .
V gene: TRBV6-1
J gene: TRBJ1-5
clone size: .

CDR3 protein: CSAVGTSGRLGLEQYF
CDR3 DNA: TGCAGTGCCGTCGGGACTAGCGGGAGATTGGGGCTCGAGCAGTACTTC
D gene: TRBD2
V gene: TRBV20-1
J gene: TRBJ2-7
clone size: few

CDR3 protein: CASAPAGQSYEQYF
CDR3 DNA: TGTGCTAGTGCCCCCGCAGGGCAATCCTACGAGCAGTACTTC
D gene: .
V gene: TRBV12-5
J gene: TRBJ2-7
clone size: .